This section outlines one T cell receptor beta chain sequence together with its context. CDR1 is KGHSH, CDR2 LQKENI, per germline. This CDR3 is built from 15 residues. V was cut by 5 bases and J by 0 bases, with 11 bases left in between. This sample was taken from a study of blood T cell repertoires in COVID-19. Study overall: Samples taken during acute and convalescent COVID-19 were collected in the United States, Italy and Spain.

TCRdb's copy holds only in-frame clones and misses some; the assay was immunoSEQ multiplex PCR. Altogether 110,000 or so clones are present, 65% to 90% being singletons, with the ten largest covering roughly 4.5%. Sequences were obtained from peripheral blood. V and J are TRBV18 and TRBJ1-5, with a weak D call TRBD1 (5 bases). The clonotype was recovered from a man aged 50-60 years with acute or convalescent COVID-19. The CDR3 protein is CASSSTVDSNQPQHF. In nucleotides, the CDR3 is TGTGCCAGCTCATCGACAGTTGATAGCAATCAGCCCCAGCATTTT. The whole variable domain, remainder taken from reference TRBV18 and TRBJ1-5, is NAGVMQNPRHLVRRRGQEARLRCSPMKGHSHVYWYRQLPEEGLKFMVYLQKENIIDESGMPKERFSAEFPKEGPSILRIQQVVRGDSAAYFCASSSTVDSNQPQHFGDGTRLSIL.